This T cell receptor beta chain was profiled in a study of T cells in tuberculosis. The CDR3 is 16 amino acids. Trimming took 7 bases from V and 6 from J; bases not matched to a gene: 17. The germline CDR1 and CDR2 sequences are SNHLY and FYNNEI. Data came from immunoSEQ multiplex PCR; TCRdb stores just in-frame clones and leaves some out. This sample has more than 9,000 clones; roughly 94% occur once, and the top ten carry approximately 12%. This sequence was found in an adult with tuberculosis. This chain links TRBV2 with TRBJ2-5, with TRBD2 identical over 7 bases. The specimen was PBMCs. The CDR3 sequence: CASTQEGGRGRKTQYF. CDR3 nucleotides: TGTGCCAGCACCCAAGAGGGCGGGAGAGGGAGAAAGACCCAGTACTTC. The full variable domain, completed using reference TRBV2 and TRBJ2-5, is EPEVTQTPSHQVTQMGQEVILRCVPISNHLYFYWYRQILGQKVEFLVSFYNNEISEKSEIFDDQFSVERPDGSNFTLKIRSTKLEDSAMYFCASTQEGGRGRKTQYFGPGTRLLVL.